Each of the 28 T cell receptor beta chains below was sequenced from the same sample in a study of spatial heterogeneity in lung cancer. Documented time point: sample taken at primary tumor resection. Sequencing was performed on whole RNA extracted from tumor and nontumor lung tissue, or from frozen PBMC, and the material was left unsorted. TCRdb itself ran the 5' RACE reads through MiXCR, one entry per CDR3 protein. The sample yields over 10,000 distinct CDR3 sequences, around 15% seen once. The source material was PBMCs, sampled at surgery. These receptors all come from a male donor with early-stage non-small cell lung cancer.

This clonotype was seen a handful of times. The chain employs TRBV4-3 and TRBJ2-1, with TRBD2 matching 12 bases. V dropped 6 bases and J dropped 0; count of bases not matched to a gene: 12. Germline V gene data show CDR1 as LGHNA and CDR2 as YSLEER. This CDR3 spans 19 amino acids. The CDR3 DNA reads TGCGCCAGCAGTCGATCCGGGGAACTAGCGGGGGGCTCCTACAATGAGCAGTTCTTC. Protein: CASSRSGELAGGSYNEQFF.

This clonotype was recorded many times. V usage is TRBV5-6 and J usage is TRBJ2-7; D is undetermined. The germline gives CDR1 SGHDT, CDR2 YYEEEE. Trimming left V 0 bases short and J 1 base short, with 11 bases between. CDR3 size: 15 residues. As DNA, the CDR3 is TGTGCCAGCAGCTTGGGTAACCATTTTTCCTACGAGCAGTACTTC. Translation gives CASSLGNHFSYEQYF. Complete variable domain (other parts from reference TRBV5-6 and TRBJ2-7): DAGVTQSPTHLIKTRGQQVTLRCSPKSGHDTVSWYQQALGQGPQFIFQYYEEEERQRGNFPDRFSGHQFPNYSSELNVNALLLGDSALYLCASSLGNHFSYEQYFGPGTRLTVT.

The chain carries TRBV10-2 and TRBJ2-4; D is possibly TRBD1 (5 bases). In germline, CDR1 is WSHSY, CDR2 SAAADI. V was cut by 3 bases and J by 6 bases, with 9 bases left in between. CDR3 length: 13 amino acids. The CDR3 nucleotides are TGCGCCAGCAGTGATCGGACACCAAACATTCAGTACTTC. It yields the protein CASSDRTPNIQYF.

The chain has TRBV12-3 or TRBV12-4 and TRBJ1-1, with TRBD1 identical over 10 bases. With V trimmed by 6 bases and J by 5 bases, 6 bases remained unmatched. The CDR3 contains 14 residues. CDR3 loop: CASSTWDRGTEAFF. The CDR3 nucleotides read TGTGCCAGCAGCACTTGGGACAGGGGAACTGAAGCTTTCTTT.

The chain has TRBV13 and TRBJ2-7, with D perhaps matching TRBD1 or TRBD2 (5 bases each). The CDR3 consists of 14 residues. V was trimmed by 5 bases and J by 0 bases, leaving 11 bases between them. Germline V gene sequence: CDR1 PRHDT, CDR2 FYEKMQ (reference sequence). In DNA form, the CDR3 reads TGTGCCAGCAGCCAAGAGGGGCCCTCCTACGAGCAGTACTTC. Translated: CASSQEGPSYEQYF.

In its sample, this clonotype was seen many times. V gene TRBV19 combines with J gene TRBJ2-6; D call uncertain. V lost 2 bases and J 1 base, leaving 6 bases between the germline ends. The CDR3 length is 15 residues. Germline lookup yields CDR1 LNHDA and CDR2 SQIVND (reference sequence). CDR3 DNA sequence: TGTGCCAGTAGTATACCGTTGTCTGGGGCCAACGTCCTGACTTTC. Translation gives CASSIPLSGANVLTF.

The V call is TRBV29-1, the J call TRBJ2-5; maybe TRBD2 (6 bases). The germline CDR1 and CDR2 sequences are SQVTM and ANQGSEA. Between the trimmed V and J ends, which lost 1 base and 4 bases, there was a span of 10 bases. This CDR3 has 13 amino acids. This chain's CDR3 is CSVEAGLGETQYF. Written as DNA, the CDR3 is TGCAGCGTTGAAGCGGGACTCGGAGAGACCCAGTACTTC.

This clonotype showed up just a few times. The chain combines TRBV28 with TRBJ2-3; a possible D gene is TRBD1 (5 bases). Per germline, CDR1 MDHEN and CDR2 SYDVKM. This CDR3 contains 14 residues. The V end lost 6 bases, the J end lost 0 bases, and 10 bases lay between the germline ends. The CDR3 DNA follows: TGTGCCAGCAGCCCCCAGGGTAGCACAGATACGCAGTATTTT. Translation: CASSPQGSTDTQYF.

There are a few counts of this clonotype. V usage is TRBV2 and J usage is TRBJ2-5; no reliable D call. This CDR3 has 15 residues. The germline V gene encodes CDR1 SNHLY and CDR2 FYNNEI. Trimming took off 4 bases at V and 5 bases at J, with 17 bases between the two ends. Written as DNA, the CDR3 is TGTGCCAGCAGTGGGGTCAGAGGCCGGCTTGAGACCCAGTACTTC. This encodes CASSGVRGRLETQYF. Combining the CDR3 with reference TRBV2 and TRBJ2-5 gives the whole variable domain EPEVTQTPSHQVTQMGQEVILRCVPISNHLYFYWYRQILGQKVEFLVSFYNNEISEKSEIFDDQFSVERPDGSNFTLKIRSTKLEDSAMYFCASSGVRGRLETQYFGPGTRLLVL.

Many counts were recorded for this clonotype. The chain carries TRBV20-1 and TRBJ2-2, with D possibly matching TRBD2 (6 bases). This CDR3 region has 14 residues. V lost 7 bases to trimming and J lost 5 bases, with 17 bases between them. Germline V gene lookup returns CDR1 DFQATT and CDR2 SNEGSKA (reference sequence). CDR3 loop: CSVIAALGTGELFF. The CDR3 DNA reads TGCAGTGTTATAGCGGCCCTGGGGACCGGGGAGCTGTTTTTT.

The chain uses TRBV11-2 and TRBJ1-1; D is unresolved. V lost 5 bases and J lost 8, with 12 bases in between. The CDR3 totals 12 residues. Germline CDR1 and CDR2: SGHAT and FQNNGV. CDR3 region: CASSEWRMEAFF. The CDR3 nucleotides are TGTGCCAGCAGCGAATGGCGGATGGAAGCTTTCTTT.

The rearrangement joins TRBV24-1 to TRBJ2-1; D possibly corresponds to TRBD1 (6 bases). Trimming shortened V by 5 bases and J by 10 bases, and 14 bases separated the two germline ends. The CDR3 runs to 13 residues. Germline loops: CDR1 KGHDR, CDR2 SFDVKD. The CDR3 loop reads CATSALDRVEQFF. The CDR3 DNA reads TGTGCCACCAGTGCCCTGGACAGAGTCGAGCAGTTCTTC.

The table lists this clonotype with a count of one. This clone may be a read error of a much larger clone one base away. The CDR3 end shows no conserved phenylalanine or tryptophan, and so a read error is likely. The chain has TRBV29-1 and TRBJ1-1; 8 bases are a match to TRBD1. From germline, CDR1 is SQVTM and CDR2 ANQGSEA. The CDR3 loop spans 14 amino acids. The ends lost 7 bases at V and 3 bases at J; junction bases unmatched: 10. CDR3: CSATGGAGYTEAFL. The CDR3 nucleotides read TGCAGCGCCACAGGGGGGGCCGGGTACACTGAAGCTTTCCTT.

This clonotype came up a few times. CDR3 protein: CASSPLGEKLFF. The CDR3 DNA reads TGCGCCAGCAGCCCGCTGGGAGAAAAACTGTTTTTT. The rearrangement uses TRBV5-1 and TRBJ1-4; D is undetermined. In germline, CDR1 is SGHRS, CDR2 YFSETQ. V lost 4 bases to trimming and J lost 8 bases, with 9 bases between them. This CDR3 is built from 12 residues.

This clonotype appeared a few times. The chain has TRBV28 and TRBJ2-7; 12 bases agree with TRBD2. The CDR3 has 14 amino acids. The germline V gene has CDR1 MDHEN and CDR2 SYDVKM. J lost 5 bases, V lost 6 bases, and 5 bases had no gene match. In DNA form, the CDR3 reads TGTGCCAGCAGGCTAGCGGGGGGGTTTGACGAGCAGTACTTC. Residues: CASRLAGGFDEQYF. Complete variable domain (other parts from reference TRBV28 and TRBJ2-7): DVKVTQSSRYLVKRTGEKVFLECVQDMDHENMFWYRQDPGLGLRLIYFSYDVKMKEKGDIPEGYSVSREKKERFSLILESASTNQTSMYLCASRLAGGFDEQYFGPGTRLTVT.

This clonotype appeared many times. The chain uses TRBV9 and TRBJ1-5; D unclear. V was pared by 2 bases and J by 3 bases, with 6 bases between. The CDR3 has 13 residues. Germline V gives CDR1 SGDLS, CDR2 YYNGEE. The CDR3 nucleotides read TGTGCCAGCAGCGTCGATATCAATCAGCCCCAGCATTTT. Protein sequence: CASSVDINQPQHF.

This clonotype was counted many times. V gene TRBV4-2 combines with J gene TRBJ2-5; no reliable D call. Germline assignment: CDR1 LGHNA and CDR2 YNFKEQ. The CDR3 sequence is 17 residues long. The ends were cut back, 0 bases at V and 3 bases at J, with 17 bases in the middle. The CDR3 protein is CASSQDGPQRWEETQYF. In DNA, the CDR3 is TGTGCCAGCAGCCAAGACGGCCCCCAGAGGTGGGAAGAGACCCAGTACTTC.

This clonotype was counted a few times. This rearrangement joins TRBV2 to TRBJ2-3, with a tentative D call TRBD1 (5 bases). The CDR3 is made up of 12 amino acids. Germline CDR1 is SNHLY and CDR2 is FYNNEI. Trimming stripped 3 bases from V and 5 bases from J, with 6 bases between. The chain's CDR3 is CASSDREDTQYF. CDR3 coding DNA: TGTGCCAGCAGTGACAGGGAAGATACGCAGTATTTT.

The chain links TRBV28 to TRBJ2-3; TRBD2 aligns across 8 bases. CDR3 length: 15 amino acids. J lost 2 bases, V lost 3 bases, and 4 bases had no gene match. The V gene's germline CDR1 is MDHEN and CDR2 SYDVKM. In nucleotides, the CDR3 is TGTGCCAGCAGTTTGATAGCGGGATTCACAGATACGCAGTATTTT. Its translation: CASSLIAGFTDTQYF.

The CDR3 region is CASSLSQANTEAFF. CDR3 bases: TGTGCCAGCAGTTTGAGCCAGGCGAACACTGAAGCTTTCTTT. The chain couples TRBV12-3 or TRBV12-4 to TRBJ1-1; no definite D call. CDR3 length equals 14 residues. Trimming shortened V by 3 bases and J by 1 base, and 9 bases separated the two germline ends.

Many counts were recorded for this clonotype. The rearrangement joins TRBV4-2 to TRBJ2-7; TRBD1 might be the D (5 bases). V was shortened by 3 bases and J by 3 bases, with 12 bases between the two germline ends. The CDR3 runs to 14 residues. Germline V gives CDR1 LGHNA, CDR2 YNFKEQ. The CDR3 sequence: CASSHLEGDYEQYF. The CDR3 DNA is TGTGCCAGCAGCCATTTGGAAGGGGACTACGAGCAGTACTTC.

There are a few counts of this clonotype. The V and J genes are TRBV19 and TRBJ1-2; the D gene is possibly TRBD1 (5 bases). The V gene's germline CDR1 is LNHDA and CDR2 SQIVND (reference sequence). The V end lost 5 bases, the J end lost 4 bases, and 17 bases lay between the germline ends. The CDR3 sequence is 15 residues long. CDR3 sequence: CASSPDIAGSYGYTF. CDR3 DNA sequence: TGTGCCAGTAGTCCGGACATCGCGGGCTCCTATGGCTACACCTTC. Combining the CDR3 with reference TRBV19 and TRBJ1-2 gives the whole variable domain DGGITQSPKYLFRKEGQNVTLSCEQNLNHDAMYWYRQDPGQGLRLIYYSQIVNDFQKGDIAEGYSVSREKKESFPLTVTSAQKNPTAFYLCASSPDIAGSYGYTFGSGTRLTVV.

This chain links TRBV7-2 with TRBJ2-3; 8 positions match TRBD2. J gave up 4 bases and V 3 bases, and 3 bases lay outside the gene matches. This CDR3 spans 14 amino acids. Germline lookup yields CDR1 SGHTA and CDR2 FQGNSA. The CDR3 region has the DNA TGTGCCAGCAGCTTCGGGACTAGAGCAGATACGCAGTATTTT. It yields the protein CASSFGTRADTQYF.

There are many counts of this clonotype. The rearrangement uses TRBV28 and TRBJ2-2; no clear D gene. Germline V gene lookup returns CDR1 MDHEN and CDR2 SYDVKM. V shed 7 bases and J shed 9 bases, with 12 bases lying between them. The CDR3 has 12 amino acids. CDR3 sequence reads: CASNLDRRELFF. CDR3 sequence (DNA): TGTGCCAGCAACCTGGACCGGCGGGAGCTGTTTTTT.

This clonotype was recorded a few times. The V call is TRBV18, the J call TRBJ1-1, with D perhaps matching TRBD1 (5 bases). The V gene's germline CDR1 is KGHSH and CDR2 LQKENI. V gave up 3 bases and J gave up 3 bases, with 8 bases separating them. The CDR3 spans 13 residues. The CDR3 here is CASSPGGDTEAFF. The CDR3 DNA follows: TGTGCCAGCTCACCGGGGGGGGACACTGAAGCTTTCTTT.

This clonotype was detected a few times. V usage is TRBV5-1 and J usage is TRBJ1-1; possible D gene TRBD1, 6 bases. The ends were cut back, 4 bases at V and 2 bases at J, with 9 bases in the middle. CDR3 length equals 13 residues. In germline, CDR1 is SGHRS, CDR2 YFSETQ. For the CDR3, the DNA is TGCGCCAGCAGCGAGGACAGTAACACTGAAGCTTTCTTT. Amino acid sequence: CASSEDSNTEAFF.

This rearrangement joins TRBV29-1 to TRBJ1-5, with 10 nucleotides matching TRBD1. V was pared by 6 bases and J by 0 bases, with 2 bases of the junction left unmatched. CDR1 is SQVTM and CDR2 is ANQGSEA in the germline V gene. CDR3 size: 14 residues. The CDR3 spells CSVGTGDSNQPQHF. CDR3 sequence (DNA): TGCAGCGTAGGGACAGGGGATAGCAATCAGCCCCAGCATTTT. The full variable domain, completed using reference TRBV29-1 and TRBJ1-5, is SAVISQKPSRDICQRGTSLTIQCQVDSQVTMMFWYRQQPGQSLTLIATANQGSEATYESGFVIDKFPISRPNLTFSTLTVSNMSPEDSSIYLCSVGTGDSNQPQHFGDGTRLSIL.

There are many counts of this clonotype. V gene TRBV28 combines with J gene TRBJ1-1; D not resolved. Germline values: CDR1 MDHEN, CDR2 SYDVKM. The CDR3 extends over 15 amino acids. The V end lost 1 base, the J end lost 4 bases, and 13 bases lay between the germline ends. CDR3 protein: CASSLSPGITTEAFF. Written as DNA, the CDR3 is TGTGCCAGCAGTTTATCCCCGGGGATCACCACTGAAGCTTTCTTT.